The rows below give T cell receptor beta chains drawn from one sample of a study of blood T cell repertoires in COVID-19. Profiled with immunoSEQ multiplex PCR; TCRdb holds only in-frame clones, not every one. Among fewer than 150,000 clones listed, more than 75% were seen once. The sequenced sample consisted of peripheral blood. Receptors were obtained from an elderly woman with acute or convalescent COVID-19. The CDR3 runs from the conserved cysteine through the conserved F or W. D genes are given only for firm matches. Rows may omit the clone size; those that give it use once, few, many or a size class.

once	TRBV5-1	NA	TRBJ1-1	TGCGCCAGCAGCTTGATGCCCCGGAGGAACACTGAAGCTTTCTTT	CASSLMPRRNTEAFF
NA	TRBV2	NA	TRBJ2-6	TGTGCCAGCAGGCGGCTCTCTGGGGCCAACGTCCTGACTTTC	CASRRLSGANVLTF
NA	TRBV7-2	TRBD1	TRBJ1-5	TGTGCCAGCAGCGGACAGGGAGGCAATCAGCCCCAGCATTTT	CASSGQGGNQPQHF
NA	TRBV5-6	NA	TRBJ1-2	TGTGCCAGCAGCTCGGCCCCCAGGGGCTCCTACACCTTC	CASSSAPRGSYTF
few	TRBV7-8	NA	TRBJ1-4	TGTGCCAGCAGCCCCGACAGGAATCATGAAAAACTGTTTTTT	CASSPDRNHEKLFF
few	TRBV2	TRBD1	TRBJ1-2	TGTGCCAGCTTACTCGACAGGGATGGCTACACCTTC	CASLLDRDGYTF
NA	TRBV27	NA	TRBJ2-7	TGTGCCAGCAGTTTATCCGGTGTTGGCTCCTACGAGCAGTACTTC	CASSLSGVGSYEQYF
NA	TRBV29-1	NA	TRBJ2-7	TGCAGCGTCAGGGGCGGAAGCTCCTACGAGCAGTACTTC	CSVRGGSSYEQYF
once	TRBV28	TRBD2	TRBJ2-1	TGTGCCAGCAGACGGGGACTAGCGGGGGGAAATGAGCAGTTCTTC	CASRRGLAGGNEQFF
NA	TRBV6-5	TRBD2	TRBJ2-3	TGTGCCAGCAGTTCAGCGGGAGGGCTTCTTGAGGCGCAGTATTTT	CASSSAGGLLEAQYF
NA	TRBV28	NA	TRBJ2-2	TGTGCGAGCCCCGACAGAAACACCGGGGAGCTGTTTTTT	CASPDRNTGELFF
once	TRBV19	NA	TRBJ1-1	TGTGCCAGTAGTATAGGAGTTACCACTGAAGCTTTCTTT	CASSIGVTTEAFF
once	TRBV24-1	NA	TRBJ2-7	TGTGCCACCAGTGATTCGGTAGTTAGCGAGCAGTACTTC	CATSDSVVSEQYF
NA	TRBV7-8	NA	TRBJ2-7	TGTGCCAGCAGCTTACTGCGGGCTTCCTACGAGCAGTACTTC	CASSLLRASYEQYF
NA	TRBV19	TRBD1	TRBJ1-2	TGTGCCAGTAGTATATCAGGGGGCGGCGGCTATGGCTACACCTTC	CASSISGGGGYGYTF
few	TRBV30	TRBD2	TRBJ2-5	TGTGCCTGGAGTGTCCGTAGCGGGGGGCCCCAAGAGACCCAGTACTTC	CAWSVRSGGPQETQYF
few	TRBV4-1	NA	TRBJ1-2	TGCGCCAGCAGCCATCCCCTTCAGGGCCACTACTATGGCTACACCTTC	CASSHPLQGHYYGYTF
NA	TRBV7-2	NA	TRBJ1-6	TGTGCCAGCAGGGAAACAGGGTTGAGGTCCTATAATTCACCCCTCCACTTT	CASRETGLRSYNSPLHF
NA	TRBV27	NA	TRBJ1-2	TGTGCCAGCAGTTTATCGCCGGGGAGTAACTATGGCTACACCTTC	CASSLSPGSNYGYTF
NA	TRBV27	TRBD1	TRBJ2-3	TGTGCCAGCAGTTTACAAACAGGGGAGAAGATCACAGATACGCAGTATTTT	CASSLQTGEKITDTQYF
few	TRBV5-4	TRBD2	TRBJ2-5	TGTGCCAGCAGCTTGGGGTCTAGCGGGAAACAGACCCAGTACTTC	CASSLGSSGKQTQYF
few	TRBV5-6	NA	TRBJ2-7	TGTGCCAGCAGCCTGACAGGAGCAGACCTCTACGAGCAGTACTTC	CASSLTGADLYEQYF
NA	TRBV7-2	NA	TRBJ2-3	TGTGCCAGCAGCTTAGCGGGGGGTCGTGCAGATACGCAGTATTTT	CASSLAGGRADTQYF
NA	TRBV6-5	NA	TRBJ1-2	TGTGCCAGCATTGCACAGGTTATCGGGTATGGCTACACCTTC	CASIAQVIGYGYTF
NA	TRBV9	TRBD1	TRBJ2-6	TGTGCCAGCAGCGTAGTTGACAGGGGATTTGGGGCCAACGTCCTGACTTTC	CASSVVDRGFGANVLTF
NA	TRBV5-1	NA	TRBJ1-3	TGCGCCAGCAGAGGGGAGGGATTAGCTGGAAACACCATATATTTT	CASRGEGLAGNTIYF
few	TRBV30	NA	TRBJ1-5	TGTGCCTGGGGTGGGAGACGCATGCAGCATTTT	CAWGGRRMQHF
NA	TRBV5-1	NA	TRBJ2-5	TGCGCCAGCAGCTTGGCCCCATTGGAGACCCAGTACTTC	CASSLAPLETQYF
NA	TRBV28	NA	TRBJ1-4	TGTGCCAGCAGTCACCCCAGGGATGAAAAACTGTTTTTT	CASSHPRDEKLFF
few	TRBV10-1	NA	TRBJ1-1	TGCGCCAGCTCCCCAACATCGGGTGGCACTGAAGCTTTCTTT	CASSPTSGGTEAFF
NA	TRBV5-1	TRBD1	TRBJ1-1	TGCGCCAGCAGGAGGACAGGGTTTATTTCTGAAGCTTTCTTT	CASRRTGFISEAFF
NA	TRBV7-2	NA	TRBJ2-5	TGTGCCAGCAGCTTATTTAGGGGAGAGACCCAGTACTTC	CASSLFRGETQYF
few	TRBV3-1/TRBV3-2	TRBD1	TRBJ1-3	TGTGCCAGCAGCGGTGGGACAGACTCTGGAAACACCATATATTTT	CASSGGTDSGNTIYF
NA	TRBV27	NA	TRBJ1-1	TGTGCCAGCAGACTAGAGATGAACACTGAAGCTTTCTTT	CASRLEMNTEAFF
NA	TRBV7-3	NA	TRBJ2-1	TGTGCCAGCAGCTTAAATATTGCCGGGTACAATGAGCAGTTCTTC	CASSLNIAGYNEQFF
NA	TRBV27	NA	TRBJ2-7	TGTGCCAGCAGTTTAGTCTACCAGGTCAACGGCGAGCAGTACTTC	CASSLVYQVNGEQYF
NA	TRBV19	NA	TRBJ2-7	TGTGCCAGTAGTCCAAGGACTAACTCCTACGAGCAGTACTTC	CASSPRTNSYEQYF
NA	TRBV7-8	TRBD2	TRBJ2-7	TGTGCCAGCAGCTTAAAACGGACTAGCGGGAGAAACGACGAGCAGTACTTC	CASSLKRTSGRNDEQYF
NA	TRBV30	TRBD2	TRBJ2-7	TGTGCCTGGAGTGTTGAGGGGAGCGGGGCCTACGAGCAGTACTTC	CAWSVEGSGAYEQYF
NA	TRBV15	TRBD1	TRBJ2-7	TGTGCCACCAGCAGCTGGACAGGACAATACTCCTACGAGCAGTACTTC	CATSSWTGQYSYEQYF
NA	TRBV2	TRBD1	TRBJ2-3	TGTGCCAGCAGTTCCCAGGGGGCGGCAGATACGCAGTATTTT	CASSSQGAADTQYF
NA	TRBV7-2	NA	TRBJ2-2	TGTGCCAGCAGCTTAGGAGCGGCACTTGCGGGTGACACCGGGGAGCTGTTTTTT	CASSLGAALAGDTGELFF
few	TRBV3-1/TRBV3-2	NA	TRBJ2-2	TGTGCCAGCAGCCAGGGCAGGTGGAACACCGGGGAGCTGTTTTTT	CASSQGRWNTGELFF
NA	TRBV7-9	TRBD1	TRBJ1-4	TGTGCCAGCAGCCCACCGGGACAGGGGGCTGCTTTTTATGAAAAACTGTTTTTT	CASSPPGQGAAFYEKLFF
NA	TRBV28	NA	TRBJ2-7	TGTGCCAGCAGTTTAAACCCTCGCGGCTACGAGCAGTACTTC	CASSLNPRGYEQYF
NA	TRBV6-1	NA	TRBJ2-1	TGTGCCAGCAGTGAAATGTACAGGGATGAGCAGTTCTTC	CASSEMYRDEQFF
NA	TRBV28	NA	TRBJ1-3	TGTGCCAGCAGTTTATTCCCCGGACAGGGAAACACCATATATTTT	CASSLFPGQGNTIYF
NA	TRBV2	NA	TRBJ2-7	TGTGCCAGCACGCCTCCTATCGCAGGGAACTCCTACGAGCAGTACTTC	CASTPPIAGNSYEQYF
NA	TRBV19	TRBD1	TRBJ1-5	TGTGCCAGTAGACGGGACGGGACAGGGGTTCAGCCCCAGCATTTT	CASRRDGTGVQPQHF
NA	TRBV7-9	NA	TRBJ2-3	TGTGCCAGCAGCTTAGCCTTTATAGGGGGTACGCAGTATTTT	CASSLAFIGGTQYF